A selection of T cell receptor beta chains follows, all from one sample in a study of Ad26.COV2.S vaccination and SARS-CoV-2 variants. TCRdb's copy holds only in-frame clones and misses some; the assay was immunoSEQ multiplex PCR. The sample records around 300,000 clones, roughly 88% being singletons. The specimen was peripheral blood, collected in a trial of Ad26.COV2.S vaccine versus placebo. These receptors all stem from a person aged 18-60 years who received the Ad26.COV2.S COVID-19 vaccine or a placebo. Both conserved end residues are trimmed from each CDR3. The order of the fields is J gene, V gene, D gene, CDR3 protein. The D gene is left open where the match is weak.

TRBJ1-1 | TRBV20-1 | . | SAKLVDEAF
TRBJ2-1 | TRBV7-2 | . | ASSFHASTSMNEQF
TRBJ1-2 | TRBV7-6 | . | ASSPPGKNGYT
TRBJ1-4 | TRBV5-1 | . | ASSYGSEDEKLF
TRBJ2-2 | TRBV19 | . | ASSNLIWNTGELF
TRBJ2-1 | TRBV6-5 | . | ASSYDRYNEQF
TRBJ2-7 | TRBV2 | . | ASDETGYTYEQY
TRBJ1-2 | TRBV12-3/TRBV12-4 | . | ASSLRTAYGYT
TRBJ1-4 | TRBV12-5 | . | ASGRQQGGRWGNEKLF
TRBJ2-2 | TRBV7-2 | . | ASSPRTFGRELF
TRBJ2-2 | TRBV5-5 | TRBD2 | ASSRGGQNTGELF
TRBJ1-4 | TRBV19 | TRBD1 | ASSLRDRGPVYEKLF
TRBJ2-2 | TRBV9 | . | ASSVPRAGHTNTGELF
TRBJ1-5 | TRBV19 | TRBD1 | ASIDRGRFSGNQPQH
TRBJ2-1 | TRBV6-5 | TRBD1 | ASSSGGSSYNEQF
TRBJ2-3 | TRBV28 | . | ASRTPQRADTQY
TRBJ2-3 | TRBV3-1/TRBV3-2 | TRBD2 | ASRGSGIKQDTQY